The 15 T cell receptor beta chains reported below all come from one sample, sequenced in a study of patients and donors after allogeneic stem cell transplantation. TCRdb re-called the RT-PCR reads with MiXCR, one entry per CDR3 protein. The profile shows about 74,000 distinct CDR3 sequences, about 25% of them singletons. Source material: blood, either unsorted or a sorted T cell fraction (not recorded which). Receptors were obtained from a human donor who was either an allogeneic HSCT recipient or a stem cell or donor lymphocyte infusion donor (not recorded which). It is not recorded whose cells these are; they may come from a transplant donor.

The chain uses TRBV6-5 and TRBJ1-6; no firm D call. The CDR3 has 15 amino acids. Germline values: CDR1 MNHEY, CDR2 SVGAGI. V was clipped by 0 bases and J by 7 bases, with 10 bases between them. The CDR3 region is CASSYSVNSNSPLHF. For the CDR3, the DNA is TGTGCCAGCAGTTACTCGGTAAACAGCAATTCACCCCTCCACTTT.

This clonotype appeared a few times. The gene calls are TRBV5-4 and TRBJ2-3; D call uncertain. The germline V gene encodes CDR1 SGHNT and CDR2 YYREEE (reference sequence). This CDR3 comprises 12 residues. The ends were cut back, 6 bases at V and 1 base at J, with 6 bases in the middle. In DNA form, the CDR3 reads TGTGCCAGCATGGCGGGCACAGATACGCAGTATTTT. Protein product: CASMAGTDTQYF.

The chain is built from TRBV10-3 and TRBJ2-3, with D possibly called TRBD1 or TRBD2 (5 bases each). Germline values: CDR1 ENHRY, CDR2 SYGVKD. This CDR3 is 12 amino acids long. V was cut by 8 bases and J by 5 bases, with 11 bases left in between. The CDR3 region has the DNA TGTGCCATCGGGGGTCTACTAGATACGCAGTATTTT. Amino acids: CAIGGLLDTQYF.

This clonotype was seen only a few times. The chain is built from TRBV7-6 and TRBJ1-6, with TRBD1 matching over 7 bases. CDR3 length equals 16 residues. V lost 1 base and J lost 8; bases outside the gene matches: 8. In germline, CDR1 is SGHVS, CDR2 FNYEAQ. Written as DNA, the CDR3 is TGTGCCAGCAGCTTAGAAGCAGGGGGAACTGATTCACCCCTCCACTTT. Residues: CASSLEAGGTDSPLHF.

The chain joins TRBV29-1 to TRBJ2-4; D uncertain. V dropped 2 bases and J dropped 6 bases, with 8 bases sitting between them. This CDR3 spans 12 amino acids. Germline V gene lookup returns CDR1 SQVTM and CDR2 ANQGSEA. The CDR3 region has the DNA TGCAGCGTTGAACAATGGAGAAACATTCAGTACTTC. Translating it yields CSVEQWRNIQYF.

This clonotype came up a few times. The chain carries TRBV6-1 and TRBJ1-1; 9 bases are shared with TRBD1. Looked up from germline, CDR1 is MNHNS and CDR2 is SASEGT. There are 19 residues in the CDR3. Trimming took 6 bases from V and 0 from J; bases not matched to a gene: 17. CDR3 sequence reads: CASRPQDRGRLPVNTEAFF. In nucleotides, the CDR3 is TGTGCCAGCAGGCCCCAGGACAGGGGACGCCTCCCTGTGAACACTGAAGCTTTCTTT.

The rearrangement uses TRBV20-1 and TRBJ1-1; D gene unclear. The V gene's germline CDR1 is DFQATT and CDR2 SNEGSKA (reference sequence). CDR3 length: 15 residues. The V end was cut by 3 bases, the J end by 6 bases, with 20 bases between. As DNA, the CDR3 is TGCAGTGCTAGGTCCCCTCGGGCCCTTGGGGCTGAAGCTTTCTTT. Translating it yields CSARSPRALGAEAFF.

Ten or more counts support this clonotype. The chain couples TRBV5-1 to TRBJ2-7; 7 nucleotides line up with TRBD1. The CDR3 runs to 14 residues. Germline values: CDR1 SGHRS, CDR2 YFSETQ. V lost 3 bases, J lost 5 bases, and 8 bases stayed unmatched. The CDR3 loop reads CASSSQGYVDEQYF. The CDR3 coding sequence is TGCGCCAGCAGCTCACAGGGGTATGTCGACGAGCAGTACTTC.

This clonotype is a singleton in its sample. The chain employs TRBV27 and TRBJ2-2; D call uncertain. Trimming cost V 6 bases and J 4 bases, with 9 bases left between them. This CDR3 comprises 13 residues. The germline gives CDR1 MNHEY, CDR2 SMNVEV (reference sequence). The CDR3 reads CASRPYFTGELFF. Here the CDR3 DNA reads TGTGCCAGCAGACCCTACTTCACCGGGGAGCTGTTTTTT.

This clonotype was counted a few times. The gene calls are TRBV11-3 and TRBJ1-1; D might be TRBD1 (6 bases). This CDR3 has 14 amino acids. Trimming stripped 3 bases from V and 5 bases from J, with 13 bases between. CDR1 SGHNT and CDR2 YENEEA come from the germline V gene. Here the CDR3 DNA reads TGTGCCAGCAGCTTTCCGGGGGCAGGGACTGAAGCTTTCTTT. Protein: CASSFPGAGTEAFF.

This clonotype appeared a few times. The chain employs TRBV2 and TRBJ2-1; D not certain. Germline loops: CDR1 SNHLY, CDR2 FYNNEI. The CDR3 consists of 17 residues. V was shortened by 6 bases and J by 4 bases, with 22 bases between the two germline ends. In nucleotides, the CDR3 is TGTGCCAGCAGCCCTTCGGGCCTCGGCGCATGGTACAATGAGCAGTTCTTC. Its protein product is CASSPSGLGAWYNEQFF. The variable domain in full, completed from reference TRBV2 and TRBJ2-1, reads EPEVTQTPSHQVTQMGQEVILRCVPISNHLYFYWYRQILGQKVEFLVSFYNNEISEKSEIFDDQFSVERPDGSNFTLKIRSTKLEDSAMYFCASSPSGLGAWYNEQFFGPGTRLTVL.

The chain links TRBV20-1 to TRBJ1-3; D is uncertain. The V end was cut by 1 base, the J end by 11 bases, with 15 bases between. Germline values: CDR1 DFQATT, CDR2 SNEGSKA (reference sequence). The CDR3 contains 13 residues. The CDR3 is CSARVTVENSIYF. The CDR3 DNA sequence: TGCAGTGCTAGAGTGACCGTAGAGAACTCCATATATTTT.

This clonotype was recorded at least ten times. CDR3 sequence reads: CATSRAPSATNEKLFF. CDR3 sequence (DNA): TGTGCCACCAGCAGAGCCCCCAGTGCAACTAATGAAAAACTGTTTTTT. The chain is built from TRBV15 and TRBJ1-4; D uncertain. Trimming removed 1 base at V and 0 bases at J, with 9 bases between. The CDR3 consists of 16 residues. Germline lookup yields CDR1 LNHNV and CDR2 YYDKDF (reference sequence).

The chain couples TRBV11-2 to TRBJ1-5; TRBD1 matches at 7 bases. CDR1 and CDR2 from the germline V gene are SGHAT and FQNNGV. The V and J ends lost 2 bases and 4 bases, in that order; junction bases with no gene match: 11. The CDR3 loop spans 17 amino acids. The CDR3 loop is CASSLSPVGRGNQPQHF. DNA for the CDR3: TGTGCCAGCAGCTTATCACCGGTGGGCAGGGGGAATCAGCCCCAGCATTTT.

The chain couples TRBV5-1 to TRBJ2-7, with TRBD1 matching 8 bases. This CDR3 is built from 17 residues. V lost 4 bases and J lost 4; bases outside the gene matches: 16. CDR1 SGHRS and CDR2 YFSETQ come from the germline V gene. Here the CDR3 DNA reads TGCGCCAGCAGCCCCCTGGGGCAGGGGGCCACCTGGTACGAGCAGTACTTC. As protein: CASSPLGQGATWYEQYF.